This T cell receptor (beta chain) is from a study of CD8+ T cells in alopecia areata. Study details: Each of the treated patients was given oral tofacitinib, 5 to 10 mg twice daily, for moderate-to-severe alopecia areata. Study-wide points: There were also resident alphabeta T cells of normal skin sequenced in scalp samples.

Germline CDR1 is LGHNA and CDR2 is YSLEER. Trimming left V 1 base short and J 4 bases short, with 11 bases between. The CDR3 has 15 residues. Concerning this clone: Its antigen is currently unknown.

Treatment given: oral pan-JAK inhibitor, 5-10 mg twice daily. Alopecia areata patients provided lesional scalp punch biopsies and peripheral blood, both collected for the study. CD4+ and CD8+ T cells were sorted from PBMCs. As the sequencing template, cDNA was produced by extracting RNA and reverse transcribing it. The repertoire was sequenced with immunoSEQ multiplex PCR; TCRdb's copy has only in-frame clones and lacks some. Found here are around 200,000 clones, around 66% of them singletons; the top ten hold around 4.3%. The TCR was taken from a human donor with alopecia areata. The sample here was CD4+ T cells sorted from blood, taken at week 4, from a patient treated with tofacitinib. This chain links TRBV4-3 with TRBJ2-1; D remains ambiguous. CDR3 DNA sequence: TGCGCCAGCAGCCAAGGAACCAGACCTTACAATGAGCAGTTCTTC. This gives the protein CASSQGTRPYNEQFF.